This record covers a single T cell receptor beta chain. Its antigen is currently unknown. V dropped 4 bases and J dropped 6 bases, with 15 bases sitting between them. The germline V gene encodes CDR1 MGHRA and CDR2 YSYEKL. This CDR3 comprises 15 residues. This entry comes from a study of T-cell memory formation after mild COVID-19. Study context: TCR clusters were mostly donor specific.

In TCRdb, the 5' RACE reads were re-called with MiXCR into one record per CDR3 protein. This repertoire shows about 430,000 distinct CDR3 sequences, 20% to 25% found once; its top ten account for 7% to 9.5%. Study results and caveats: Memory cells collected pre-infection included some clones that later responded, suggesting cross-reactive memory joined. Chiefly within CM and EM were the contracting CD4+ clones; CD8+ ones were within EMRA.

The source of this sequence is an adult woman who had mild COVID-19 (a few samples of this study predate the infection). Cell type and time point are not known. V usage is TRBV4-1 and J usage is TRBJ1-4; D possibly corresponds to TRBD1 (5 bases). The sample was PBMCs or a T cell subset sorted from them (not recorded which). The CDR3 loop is CASSRGAQKDEKLFF. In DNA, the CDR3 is TGCGCCAGCAGCCGAGGGGCGCAGAAGGATGAAAAACTGTTTTTT.